This T cell receptor (beta chain) was captured in a study of T cell responses to AZD1222 COVID-19 vaccine. From germline, CDR1 is SGHTA and CDR2 FQGNSA. Trimming cost V 0 bases and J 7 bases, with 7 bases left between them. This CDR3 contains 13 residues. Sequencing used immunoSEQ multiplex PCR; TCRdb keeps in-frame clones, though not all of them. This table holds fewer than 200,000 clones, about 89% found once. Sequences were derived from peripheral blood, sampled on day 0 of AZD1222 vaccination. This TCR was sampled from an adult in good health. This rearrangement joins TRBV7-2 to TRBJ1-5; D is unresolved. CDR3 amino acids: CASSLAINQPQHF. CDR3 DNA: TGTGCCAGCAGCTTAGCTATTAACCAGCCCCAGCATTTT.